The rows below give T cell receptor beta chains drawn from one sample of a study of tumor-infiltrating lymphocytes in oesophageal squamous cell carcinoma. From the PCR reads, TCRdb called clonotypes with MiXCR, one entry per CDR3 protein. The table records roughly 14,000 distinct CDR3 sequences, around half of them present only once. The sequencing sample was made of blood. These receptors were collected from a male donor with esophageal squamous cell carcinoma. Each CDR3 is given with its conserved first and last residue. The order of the fields is CDR3 DNA, CDR3 protein, clone size, V gene, D gene, CDR3 length, J gene. D genes are given only for firm matches. Expanded clones get a size class; other rows say once, few or many, or leave the size out.

CDR3 DNA: TGTGCCAGCAGCTTTGGGGGGATCTCCTACGAGCAGTACTTC
CDR3 protein: CASSFGGISYEQYF
clone size: .
V gene: TRBV7-6
D gene: .
CDR3 length: 14
J gene: TRBJ2-7

CDR3 DNA: TGTGCCAGCAGCCCCTTTAGGCGGGAGGTGGAGCAGTTCTTC
CDR3 protein: CASSPFRREVEQFF
clone size: .
V gene: TRBV7-2
D gene: TRBD2
CDR3 length: 14
J gene: TRBJ2-1

CDR3 DNA: TGTGCCAGCAGCTTAGGGGGCGGGGGACACTCCTACAATGAGCAGTACTTC
CDR3 protein: CASSLGGGGHSYNEQYF
clone size: .
V gene: TRBV7-6
D gene: .
CDR3 length: 17
J gene: TRBJ2-5

CDR3 DNA: TGTGCCAGCAGCTTAGCCCCAGTTTCCTACGAGCAGTACTTC
CDR3 protein: CASSLAPVSYEQYF
clone size: .
V gene: TRBV7-6
D gene: .
CDR3 length: 14
J gene: TRBJ2-7

CDR3 DNA: TGTGCCAGCAGGCCACTAGCCCAGGCAGATACGCAGTATTTT
CDR3 protein: CASRPLAQADTQYF
clone size: large
V gene: TRBV7-6
D gene: .
CDR3 length: 14
J gene: TRBJ2-3

CDR3 DNA: TGCGCCAGCAGCTTGGTTGGGACAGGGGGCTCTGATGAAGCTTTCTTT
CDR3 protein: CASSLVGTGGSDEAFF
clone size: many
V gene: TRBV5-1
D gene: TRBD1
CDR3 length: 16
J gene: TRBJ1-1

CDR3 DNA: TGTGCCAGCAGCTTGGACAGTACTAACTATGGCTACACCTTC
CDR3 protein: CASSLDSTNYGYTF
clone size: medium-sized
V gene: TRBV5-4
D gene: .
CDR3 length: 14
J gene: TRBJ1-2

CDR3 DNA: TGTGCCATCAGAACCGGGACCCCAGGCTCACCCCTCCACTTT
CDR3 protein: CAIRTGTPGSPLHF
clone size: many
V gene: TRBV10-3
D gene: .
CDR3 length: 14
J gene: TRBJ1-6

CDR3 DNA: TGTGCCAGCAGCCCTGGGGCTAGCGGGGGAACGCAGTATTTT
CDR3 protein: CASSPGASGGTQYF
clone size: .
V gene: TRBV7-3
D gene: TRBD2
CDR3 length: 14
J gene: TRBJ2-3

CDR3 DNA: TGCGCCAGCAGCTTGGCCCCGGGACTAGCAACAGATACGCAGTATTTT
CDR3 protein: CASSLAPGLATDTQYF
clone size: .
V gene: TRBV5-1
D gene: TRBD2
CDR3 length: 16
J gene: TRBJ2-3

CDR3 DNA: TGTGCCAGCAGTTTGTTGACTCTTGAAGCTTTCTTT
CDR3 protein: CASSLLTLEAFF
clone size: many
V gene: TRBV12-3/TRBV12-4
D gene: .
CDR3 length: 12
J gene: TRBJ1-1

CDR3 DNA: TGTGCCAGTAGAGAAAGGGGTGGAGTAAGCAATCAGCCCCAGCATTTT
CDR3 protein: CASRERGGVSNQPQHF
clone size: .
V gene: TRBV19
D gene: .
CDR3 length: 16
J gene: TRBJ1-5